This T cell receptor beta chain was found in a study of blood T cell repertoires in COVID-19. Overall study: In each case, the material was cDNA or gDNA derived from T cells, B-cell-depleted T cells, or PBMCs.

Methods used by the authors: Scientists estimated how many nucleated cells there were by amplifying reference gene primers. Profiling relied on immunoSEQ multiplex PCR, and the TCRdb table lists in-frame clones only, not all of them. The V and J calls and clone size are taken from that table; D and trimming were inferred from the DNA. The data contain about 270,000 clones, 75% to 90% of them singletons. Trimming removed 2 bases from V and 2 bases from J; junction bases left unmatched: 8. Germline values: CDR1 SGHAT, CDR2 FQNNGV. This CDR3 has 17 amino acids. The sequenced material came from peripheral blood. The receptor was isolated from a human donor in a cohort sampled during active COVID-19. This chain joins TRBV11-2 and TRBJ2-7; 11 bases agree with TRBD2. CDR3 DNA: TGTGCCAGCAGCTTAACTAGCGGGGGCCCGCGTACCTACGAGCAGTACTTC. Protein: CASSLTSGGPRTYEQYF. The full variable domain, rest sourced from reference TRBV11-2 and TRBJ2-7, is EAGVAQSPRYKIIEKRQSVAFWCNPISGHATLYWYQQILGQGPKLLIQFQNNGVVDDSQLPKDRFSAERLKGVDSTLKIQPAKLEDSAVYLCASSLTSGGPRTYEQYFGPGTRLTVT.